One T cell receptor (beta chain) is described in this entry. The data are from a study of blood T cell repertoires in COVID-19. The method was immunoSEQ multiplex PCR; TCRdb's version includes in-frame clones alone and lacks a portion of them. The sample has a few hundred thousand clones, around 82% seen once. The germline gives CDR1 KGHDR, CDR2 SFDVKD. V lost 3 bases, J lost 4 bases, and 12 bases lay in between. The CDR3 is 15 residues long. V is TRBV24-1 and J is TRBJ2-1, with D perhaps matching TRBD1 (5 bases). The TCR sequence derives from an older woman with acute or convalescent COVID-19. The sequencing sample was made of peripheral blood. The CDR3 nucleotides read TGTGCCACCAGTGATCTCCGGACAAGTTACAATGAGCAGTTCTTC. This encodes CATSDLRTSYNEQFF.